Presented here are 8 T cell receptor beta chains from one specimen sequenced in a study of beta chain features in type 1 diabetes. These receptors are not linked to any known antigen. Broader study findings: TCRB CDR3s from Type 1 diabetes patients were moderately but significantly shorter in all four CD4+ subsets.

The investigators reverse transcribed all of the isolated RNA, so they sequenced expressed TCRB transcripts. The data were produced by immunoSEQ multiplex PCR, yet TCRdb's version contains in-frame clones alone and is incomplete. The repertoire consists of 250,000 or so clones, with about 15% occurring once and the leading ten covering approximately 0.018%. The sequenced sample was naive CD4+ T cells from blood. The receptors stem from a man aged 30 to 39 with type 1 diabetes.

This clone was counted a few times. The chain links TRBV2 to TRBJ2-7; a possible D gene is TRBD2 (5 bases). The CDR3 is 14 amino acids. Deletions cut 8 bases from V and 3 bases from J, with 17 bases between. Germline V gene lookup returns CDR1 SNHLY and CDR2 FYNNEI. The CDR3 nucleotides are TGTGCCAGCTGCCGAGATCGAGGGTACTACGAGCAGTACTTC. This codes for CASCRDRGYYEQYF. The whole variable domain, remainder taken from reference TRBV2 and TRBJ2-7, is EPEVTQTPSHQVTQMGQEVILRCVPISNHLYFYWYRQILGQKVEFLVSFYNNEISEKSEIFDDQFSVERPDGSNFTLKIRSTKLEDSAMYFCASCRDRGYYEQYFGPGTRLTVT.

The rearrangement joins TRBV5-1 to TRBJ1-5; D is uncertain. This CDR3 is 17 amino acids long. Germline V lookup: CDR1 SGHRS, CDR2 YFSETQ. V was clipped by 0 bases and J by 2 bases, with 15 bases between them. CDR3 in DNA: TGCGCCAGCAGCTTGGGCCCGACTATAATGGGCAATCAGCCCCAGCATTTT. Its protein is CASSLGPTIMGNQPQHF.

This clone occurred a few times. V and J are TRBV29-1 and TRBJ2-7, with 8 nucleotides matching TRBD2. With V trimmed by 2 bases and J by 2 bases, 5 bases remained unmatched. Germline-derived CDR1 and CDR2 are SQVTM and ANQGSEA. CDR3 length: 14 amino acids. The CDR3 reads CSVETREGAYEQYF. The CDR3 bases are TGCAGCGTTGAAACACGGGAGGGGGCCTACGAGCAGTACTTC.

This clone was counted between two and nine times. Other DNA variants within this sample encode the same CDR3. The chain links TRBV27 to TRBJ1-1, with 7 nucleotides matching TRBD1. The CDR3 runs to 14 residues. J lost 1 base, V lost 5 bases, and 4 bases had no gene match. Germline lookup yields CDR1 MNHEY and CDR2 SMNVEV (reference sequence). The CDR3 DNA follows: TGTGCCAGCAGTCCGTGGACAGGGAACACTGAAGCTTTCTTT. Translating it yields CASSPWTGNTEAFF.

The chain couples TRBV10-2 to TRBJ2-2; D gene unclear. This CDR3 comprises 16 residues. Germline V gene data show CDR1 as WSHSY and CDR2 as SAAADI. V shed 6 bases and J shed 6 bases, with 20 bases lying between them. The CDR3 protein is CASRMPGLERSGELFF. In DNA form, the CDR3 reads TGCGCCAGCAGAATGCCGGGTCTCGAACGGTCCGGGGAGCTGTTTTTT.

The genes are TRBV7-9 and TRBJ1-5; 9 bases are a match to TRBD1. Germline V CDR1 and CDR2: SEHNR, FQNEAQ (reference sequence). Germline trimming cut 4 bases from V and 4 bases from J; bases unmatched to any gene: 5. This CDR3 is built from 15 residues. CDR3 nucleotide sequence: TGTGCCAGCAGCTCACAGGGGGCCGGAAATCAGCCCCAGCATTTT. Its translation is CASSSQGAGNQPQHF.

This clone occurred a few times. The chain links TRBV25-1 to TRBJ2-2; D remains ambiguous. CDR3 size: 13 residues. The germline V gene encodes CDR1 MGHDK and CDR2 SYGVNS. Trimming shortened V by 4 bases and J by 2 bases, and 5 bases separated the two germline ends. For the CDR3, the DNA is TGTGCCAGCAGTGGAGTCAACACCGGGGAGCTGTTTTTT. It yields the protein CASSGVNTGELFF.

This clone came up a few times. The CDR3 coding sequence is TGCGCCAGCAGCCACGGGACAGGGGAGAGCGCAGATACGCAGTATTTT. It is translated as CASSHGTGESADTQYF. J is TRBJ2-3 and V is TRBV5-1; 10 nucleotides align to TRBD1. Trimming removed 4 bases from V and 4 bases from J; junction bases left unmatched: 9. Germline V lookup: CDR1 SGHRS, CDR2 YFSETQ. This CDR3 has 16 amino acids.